This TCR beta chain came from a study of cytomegalovirus exposure and HLA in healthy donors (dated by TCRdb to about 2017). With respect to the entire study: An earlier analysis of roughly 630 of the donors reported about 250 Gb of sequence data and some 120 million unique TCR beta sequences from about 179 million T cells. Along with the roughly 670-subject first cohort, a separate validation cohort of around 120 different subjects was used. Of the 300 to 500 genotyped donors, roughly 76% were placed in the genetic ancestry cluster associated with self-reported Caucasian donors. To predict cytomegalovirus infection status, the study brought together high-throughput TCR immunosequencing, statistical association of individual TCRs with disease status, and machine learning. HLA typing covered class I and class II loci at four-digit resolution. Approximately 300 gigabases of sequencing data and around 90 million unique TCR sequences made up an early release that covered under 750 HLA-typed donors. Donor age, sex, ethnicity and CMV serostatus were compiled alongside the repertoire data. To decide whether each TCR beta V gene segment behaved as functional or pseudogenic, an earlier analysis of several hundred of the donors relied on high-throughput TCR beta sequencing. Typing coverage varied by locus: 629-630 donors for A, B, C, DRB1 and DQB1; 522 for DQA1; around 610 for DPA1; more than 450 for DPB1. All discovery cohort repertoires had been generated using a single sequencing platform. Using immunosequencing, the study profiled T cell repertoires from about 650 subjects and related those repertoires to cytomegalovirus serostatus. The study aimed to test whether cataloging public T cell receptors could reveal signatures of past pathogen exposure. In a later genetic analysis, genome-wide SNP genotypes for about 55% of the 666 donors were used, and that subset was treated as a discovery cohort. A later analysis re-analyzed previously published TCR beta repertoires from 660 or so donors and added high-resolution HLA genotyping to study TCR occurrence patterns. On average, 235,054 unique TCR beta nucleotide sequences were sequenced per donor among a few hundred genotyped donors of the cohort, with 15% to 20% of those sequences being non-productive. Roughly five DR-DQ haplotypes were treated as single units for association and clustering because of strong linkage in the cohort. Rather than using new phenotypic data, the later analysis identified candidate immune exposures from TCR beta sequences and from how often those sequences occurred across donors. Results the study describes overall, beyond this receptor: In a later analysis, the rate of TCR association differed among HLA loci, with DRB1 alleles having the most associated TCRs and HLA-C alleles having the fewest. In a later analysis, HLA-associated TCR beta chains showed more clonal expansion and lower generation probabilities than non-associated chains that were equally common. Correlated functional status among segregating V segments might be attributable to linkage disequilibrium, but an unknown experimental factor could not be ruled out. A further reported finding was that TCR beta sequences accurately predicted the HLA-A and HLA-B alleles for most subjects in the first cohort. Sequencing depth was assumed to be roughly uniform across donors in the presence/absence analyses, though that assumption may not hold. In a later analysis, several top co-occurrence clusters were reported to appear linked to parvovirus B19, influenza, CMV and Epstein-Barr virus. The study gave a list of roughly 150 TCR beta chains associated with cytomegalovirus. Immune exposure information for the cohort was limited to CMV serostatus. Assigning TCR associations to individual alleles was difficult when HLA alleles, especially DR and DQ, strongly co-occurred. Because counts were too low, about 15 rarely observed V segments, including chromosome 9 orphons, were left out of the earlier analysis of 587 of the donors. Only TCR beta chains were sequenced in this cohort, and the absence of alpha or paired-chain data limited detectable features. In a later analysis, about 16,000 TCR beta sequences were associated with specific HLA alleles at a false discovery rate of 0.05. The authors suggested that the approach could potentially be generalized to other disease states and immunological phenotypes. In a later analysis, most CMV-associated TCR beta chains were found to appear HLA-restricted, with HLA associations seemingly driven largely by CMV exposure. In a later genetic analysis, a missense DCLRE1C variant was associated with V-gene and J-gene trimming of TCR beta chains, and the association was replicated in an independent cohort. The classifier was reported to diagnose cytomegalovirus status with high specificity and sensitivity in both the original cohort and the validation cohort. A group of highly shared sequence variants was considered likely to be a technical artifact of the sequencing pipeline. Most TCR sequences were seen in very few donors, while some public TCRs were found in many individuals. A later genetic analysis reported fewer N-insertions in productive TCRs among donors in an Asian-associated ancestry cluster than the roughly 720-donor mean. In an earlier analysis of about 540 of the donors, most TCR beta V segments were observed in productive rearrangements about 87% or about 30% of the time, broadly matching IMGT annotations. HLA typing was unavailable for some donors at each locus, so association tests used only the typed subset. The 87-base-pair reads could not distinguish some IMGT-functional V segments, including TRBV6-2 and TRBV6-3, so those segments were excluded. A few of the identified cytomegalovirus-associated TCR beta chains were confirmed in vitro to be specific for cytomegalovirus antigens.

The germline V gene yields KGHSH for CDR1 and LQKENI for CDR2. The CDR3 goes from the cysteine to the phenylalanine over 15 residues. Just the 45-base CDR3 DNA is kept, in frame starting at base 1. The junction carries 14 bases between V and J, which are trimmed by 4 bases and 2 bases respectively. The cohort comprised 670 or so healthy bone marrow donors. All cohort members were sampled while nominally healthy, although unrecorded immune exposures were likely present. The donor was CMV seropositive and belonged to the group of some 290 seropositive cohort members. A peripheral blood sample was provided by each donor, and peripheral blood mononuclear cells were used for TCR beta sequencing. Genomic DNA was extracted from the blood cell samples with the Qiagen DNeasy Blood Extraction Kit. About this clone itself: Which antigen it targets is not known. Base quality data are lacking; no much larger clone is found one base away.

The library was built by means of the immunoSEQ multiplex PCR assay. For the multiplex PCR, a mixture combining 60 forward primers for TCR Vbeta segments and 13 reverse primers for TCR Jbeta segments was used. The CDR3 region of rearranged TCR beta genes was amplified from genomic DNA with a multiplex PCR assay. The amplified TCR beta libraries were sequenced on the Illumina HiSeq System as 87-base-pair reads. As for the original processing: Across the roughly 600 repertoires, a later analysis counted 78 million or so unique TCR beta chains, approximately 12 million of which were shared by at least two donors. Raw reads were error-corrected and collapsed into unique sequences with a nearest-neighbor algorithm that merged closely related sequences to remove PCR and sequencing errors. To assign V, D and J gene segments, CDR3 sequences were aligned to IMGT reference sequences. For a sequence to be retained, at least a six-nucleotide match to both a V gene segment and a J gene segment was required. Rearrangements were called productive when the CDR3 lacked stop codons and stayed in frame with V and J; all others were non-productive. CDR3 was defined according to IMGT convention as the region running from the second conserved V-encoded cysteine to the conserved J-encoded phenylalanine. The earlier analysis of approximately 590 of the donors excluded any sequence lacking an unambiguous match to a single V gene segment. In an earlier analysis of some 590 of the donors, a V segment was called functional when productive rearrangements were above 56.7%, and segregating when the standard deviation between donors exceeded 5%. To diagnose cytomegalovirus status from the catalog of TCR beta chain sequences, a statistical classification framework was built. In a later analysis, V and J genes were assigned by comparing TCR nucleotide sequences against IMGT/GENE-DB human TR gene sequences. A later analysis assigned CDR3 sequences and most-parsimonious VDJ recombination scenarios with the TCRdist pipeline. A later analysis defined each TCR beta chain by its CDR3 amino acid sequence plus V-gene family, and excluded reads lacking a unique V-gene family. To address suspected cross-contamination and a sequencing artifact, a later analysis removed under 600 highly shared, low-generation-probability nucleotide sequences. A later analysis calculated a clonal expansion index for each public chain from normalized within-repertoire ranks of inferred template counts. Generation probabilities in a later analysis came from a VDJ recombination model fitted to out-of-frame rearrangements, and those results were checked against IGoR. In a later analysis, TCR-TCR, TCR-HLA and TCR-CMV co-occurrence was scored with hypergeometric tests, and a repertoire-size bias correction was applied to TCR pairs. False discovery rates were estimated in a later analysis by permuting HLA or CMV assignments 20 times. In a later analysis, co-occurring TCRs were grouped using DBSCAN, and TCRdist sequence similarity was added for clustering within HLA-allele-positive subsets. For co-occurrence clustering, repertoires with fewer than 30,000 or more than 120,000 public chains were excluded, along with four to six repertoires with anomalous nucleotide sharing. TCRdb stores this immuneACCESS table with in-frame sequences only. Part of the clones is absent; in the studies checked, under half of the shortfall reflects unresolved V genes, and no reason is known for the rest. The V and J calls and clone size come from that table; D and trimming were worked out from the DNA. This sample is represented by roughly 110,000 clones; 65% to 85% of them were singletons. The leading ten clones occupy around 3% of the sample.

Here the chain combines TRBV18 and TRBJ1-1; a tentative D match to TRBD1 spans 5 bases. The material sequenced was PBMCs. The clonotype originates from a male donor in good health and CMV-seropositive. The DNA reads as follows: TGTGCCAGCTCACATGACAGCCCGGGTAACACTGAAGCTTTCTTT. It is translated as CASSHDSPGNTEAFF.